Listed below are T cell receptor beta chains from one sample, sequenced in a study of vaccination effects on CD4 cells after COVID-19. These receptors have no known antigen. Repertoires were generated with immunoSEQ multiplex PCR, while TCRdb's copy carries only in-frame clones and drops some. The sample has 73,000 or so clones, more than 60% seen once. The sample in question was CD4+ T cells from PBMCs cultured with SARS-CoV-2 spike peptides, obtained before COVID-19 vaccination. These receptors were obtained from a human donor who received a COVID-19 vaccine. Both conserved end residues are part of each CDR3.

J,V,length,CDR3
TRBJ2-2,TRBV7-2,15,CASSLTGGGGRELFF
TRBJ1-5,TRBV7-9,15,CASSLGFGGNQPQHF
TRBJ2-5,TRBV28,15,CASTAERGGVETQYF
TRBJ2-4,TRBV6-2/TRBV6-3,14,CASSNRDREYIQYF
TRBJ2-1,TRBV5-1,13,CASSLGDDNEQFF
TRBJ2-5,TRBV3-1/TRBV3-2,11,CASSLGETQYF
TRBJ1-2,TRBV6-5,13,CASSRTANYGYTF
TRBJ2-3,TRBV6-5,15,CASRTPGGSTDTQYF
TRBJ1-5,TRBV7-2,13,CASSLDSHQPQHF
TRBJ1-5,TRBV6-6,15,CASITGQGTNQPQHF
TRBJ2-3,TRBV5-4,14,CASSYQGAKDTQYF
TRBJ1-2,TRBV25-1,11,CASTGADGYTF
TRBJ2-5,TRBV2,14,CASTGQNFQETQYF
TRBJ1-2,TRBV2,16,CASSESPGGSVYGYTF
TRBJ2-5,TRBV18,13,CASSPVPIETQYF
TRBJ2-5,TRBV18,14,CASGPTGGAQTQYF
TRBJ2-6,TRBV18,14,CASSPESGANVLTF
TRBJ1-4,TRBV7-2,15,CASSLVGQPNEKLFF
TRBJ2-5,TRBV24-1,15,CATSDGGQGKETQYF
TRBJ1-4,TRBV7-9,14,CASSLSVNNEKLFF
TRBJ2-5,TRBV7-7,14,CASSLADRVATQYF
TRBJ1-3,TRBV6-6,14,CASSPDRAGNTIYF
TRBJ1-5,TRBV11-2,16,CASSRAGQGGFQPQHF
TRBJ1-3,TRBV4-3,15,CASSQGQAEGDTIYF
TRBJ2-3,TRBV19,18,CASSTSALAGGAVETQYF
TRBJ1-1,TRBV24-1,15,CATSDSRGLNTEAFF
TRBJ2-1,TRBV5-6,14,CASSFRTSYNEQFF
TRBJ1-1,TRBV5-1,14,CASSLSGGNTEAFF